Shown below are 10 T cell receptor beta chains from a single sample sequenced in a study of response to subunit inactivated influenza vaccine. TCRdb reanalysed the RT-PCR reads using MiXCR and keeps one entry per CDR3 protein. The sample has about 310,000 distinct CDR3 sequences, 20% to 25% seen once; the top ten hold about 9.4%. The sequenced sample was PBMCs from blood, obtained less than 22 months after vaccination. The receptor source for this set is a man aged 50 to 69 who received an inactivated influenza vaccine.

This clonotype was observed a handful of times. The chain joins TRBV11-3 to TRBJ2-7; D not resolved. The V and J ends lost 5 bases and 7 bases respectively, with 12 bases between them. Germline values: CDR1 SGHNT, CDR2 YENEEA. The CDR3 loop spans 12 amino acids. The DNA of the CDR3 is TGTGCCAGCAGCGCCCATGACGGTGAGCAGTACTTC. It yields the protein CASSAHDGEQYF. The full variable domain, completed using reference TRBV11-3 and TRBJ2-7, is EAGVVQSPRYKIIEKKQPVAFWCNPISGHNTLYWYLQNLGQGPELLIRYENEEAVDDSQLPKDRFSAERLKGVDSTLKIQPAELGDSAVYLCASSAHDGEQYFGPGTRLTVT.

V usage is TRBV11-3 and J usage is TRBJ1-5, with 9 bases lining up with TRBD1. CDR3 size: 15 residues. J lost 7 bases, V lost 2 bases, and 6 bases had no gene match. Germline V gene data show CDR1 as SGHNT and CDR2 as YENEEA. CDR3 loop: CASSLWDRVGQPQHF. CDR3 DNA sequence: TGTGCCAGCAGCTTATGGGACAGGGTGGGGCAGCCCCAGCATTTT.

This clonotype turned up a few times. This chain joins TRBV7-2 and TRBJ2-3; TRBD2 might be the D (5 bases). Germline assignment: CDR1 SGHTA and CDR2 FQGNSA. V dropped 1 base and J dropped 4 bases, with 12 bases sitting between them. This CDR3 comprises 15 residues. This chain's CDR3 is CASSLVLVASDTQYF. The CDR3 DNA reads TGTGCCAGCAGCTTAGTACTAGTCGCTTCAGATACGCAGTATTTT. Full variable domain (rest looked up from reference TRBV7-2 and TRBJ2-3): GAGVSQSPSNKVTEKGKDVELRCDPISGHTALYWYRQSLGQGLEFLIYFQGNSAPDKSGLPSDRFSAERTGGSVSTLTIQRTQQEDSAVYLCASSLVLVASDTQYFGPGTRLTVL.

The chain couples TRBV30 to TRBJ2-2; 7 positions agree with TRBD2. Germline values: CDR1 GTSNPN, CDR2 SVGIG (reference sequence). Trimming at V came to 0 bases and at J to 7 bases, leaving 8 bases not matched to a gene. This CDR3 is 15 amino acids long. CDR3 bases: TGTGCCTGGAGTGTACTCGGGGGGTGGAGCGGGGAGCTGTTTTTT. This gives the protein CAWSVLGGWSGELFF.

In its sample, this clonotype was seen many times. The chain uses TRBV10-2 and TRBJ1-2; D possibly corresponds to TRBD1 (6 bases). V lost 2 bases and J 4 bases, leaving 14 bases between the germline ends. CDR1 WSHSY and CDR2 SAAADI come from the germline V gene. This CDR3 has 15 residues. The CDR3 nucleotides read TGCGCCAGCAGTGAGGTAGACAGGACCCTCTATGGCTACACCTTC. It specifies CASSEVDRTLYGYTF.

V gene TRBV5-1 combines with J gene TRBJ2-7; 9 bases are a match to TRBD2. This CDR3 has 16 residues. Germline lookup yields CDR1 SGHRS and CDR2 YFSETQ. V was clipped by 4 bases and J by 3 bases; unmatched bases: 11. In nucleotides, the CDR3 is TGCGCCAGCAGCCTTGATGCGGGGACTAGCTACTACGAGCAGTACTTC. This encodes CASSLDAGTSYYEQYF.

This clonotype was picked up many times. The chain couples TRBV5-4 to TRBJ1-2; D gene unclear. Germline CDR1 SGHNT, CDR2 YYREEE (reference sequence). The CDR3 totals 14 residues. The V end was cut by 3 bases, the J end by 7 bases, with 16 bases between. The CDR3 loop is CASSSAGQKGGYTF. The CDR3 DNA sequence: TGTGCCAGCAGCTCCGCCGGGCAAAAGGGTGGCTACACCTTC.

This rearrangement joins TRBV20-1 to TRBJ1-2; perhaps TRBD1 as D (5 bases). CDR1 and CDR2 from the germline V gene are DFQATT and SNEGSKA (reference sequence). The CDR3 spans 16 residues. Trimming pared 7 bases from V and 2 bases from J, leaving 23 bases between. The chain's CDR3 is CSGPRGLELNNYGYTF. The CDR3 nucleotides read TGCAGTGGCCCGCGGGGGTTGGAGCTAAACAACTATGGCTACACCTTC.

This clonotype appeared many times. The chain employs TRBV3-1 and TRBJ1-1, with D possibly TRBD1 on 6 matching bases. CDR1 and CDR2 (germline): LGHDT, YNNKEL (reference sequence). V was pared by 6 bases and J by 6 bases, with 17 bases between. The CDR3 sequence is 14 residues long. The CDR3 spells CASRRSGQEAEAFF. The CDR3 nucleotides read TGTGCCAGCAGACGCTCGGGACAAGAGGCTGAAGCTTTCTTT.

This clonotype showed up just a few times. The V call is TRBV15, the J call TRBJ1-2, with 8 bases that match TRBD1. V lost 3 bases, J lost 1 base, and 4 bases stayed unmatched. Germline CDR1 and CDR2: LNHNV and YYDKDF (reference sequence). The CDR3 consists of 15 residues. CDR3 region: CATSRMDRVNYGYTF. The CDR3 coding sequence is TGTGCCACCAGCAGGATGGACAGGGTTAACTATGGCTACACCTTC.